The sequence of this T cell receptor beta chain was determined in a study of blood T cell repertoires in COVID-19. Study in general: From T cells, B-cell-depleted T cells, or PBMCs came the material, which was cDNA or gDNA.

Here immunoSEQ multiplex PCR was the method, and the copy in TCRdb shows in-frame clones only, minus some. This table has 70,000 or so clones, 80% to 90% appearing once. The V gene's germline CDR1 is MDHEN and CDR2 SYDVKM. This CDR3 has 15 amino acids. Trimming left V 3 bases short and J 4 bases short, with 13 bases between. The rearrangement uses TRBV28 and TRBJ1-5; D gene ambiguous. This TCR was recovered from a woman aged 45-60 years with acute or convalescent COVID-19. Material for sequencing was peripheral blood. The CDR3 is CASSFGLMRNQPQHF. The DNA of the CDR3 is TGTGCCAGCAGTTTTGGTCTAATGAGGAATCAGCCCCAGCATTTT.